This record covers a single TCR beta chain. Its antigen remains unidentified. These data belong to a study of identical twins. Study observations and caveats: Some out-of-frame alpha sequences were shared by twins, and these showed excess low generation probability. Partial confounding of zero-insertion analyses by invariant MAIT and iNKT cells was possible.

A universal primer site came from template switching; cDNA carried unique molecular identifiers. TCRdb redid the calling of the 5' RACE reads with MiXCR, one entry per CDR3 protein. The repertoire holds around 250,000 distinct CDR3 sequences, with over 5.5% as singletons. Germline CDR1 SGHTA, CDR2 FQGNSA. This CDR3 region has 16 residues. Trimming took 5 bases from V and 0 from J, leaving 16 bases between them. This sample was shared with a second study, whose subject was T cells expressing NK-cell markers.

V gene TRBV7-2 combines with J gene TRBJ2-5; TRBD2 is a possible D gene (6 bases). This receptor was identified in a woman under 30 in good health. Material: CD8+ T cells sorted from blood. CDR3: CASSRADGTYQETQYF. The CDR3 coding sequence is TGTGCCAGCAGCCGAGCAGACGGGACTTACCAAGAGACCCAGTACTTC.